The rows below give T cell receptor beta chains drawn from one sample of a study of shared clonotypes between healthy human individuals. Clones were sequenced by immunoSEQ multiplex PCR, and TCRdb holds only the in-frame ones, with some missing. Among some 2,000,000 clones, approximately 95% were seen once, and the ten largest hold 0.1% to 0.15%. Sequencing input: naive CD4+ T cells sorted from blood. All receptors derive from a man aged 18 to 35 in good health. Both conserved end residues are part of each CDR3. D genes are given only for firm matches. Part of the rows lack a size; the others show once, few, many or a class for expanded clones.

. | TRBJ2-3 | . | TRBV5-6 | TGTGCCAGCAGCTTGGACGGCCTGACAAGCACAGATACGCAGTATTTT | CASSLDGLTSTDTQYF
. | TRBJ1-4 | . | TRBV10-3 | TGTGCCATCAGTGTCAAAGCAACTAATGAAAAACTGTTTTTT | CAISVKATNEKLFF
. | TRBJ2-1 | TRBD2 | TRBV10-3 | TGTGCCATCAGGGCTAGCGGGAGCTCCTACAATGAGCAGTTCTTC | CAIRASGSSYNEQFF
. | TRBJ1-1 | . | TRBV6-5 | TGTGCCAGCAGTGGGCTAGGGACTTCCCTCGAGGCTTTCTTT | CASSGLGTSLEAFF
once | TRBJ2-4 | . | TRBV5-5 | TGTGCCAGCAGCTTGTTGGAAAACATTCAGTACTTC | CASSLLENIQYF
. | TRBJ1-2 | . | TRBV6-5 | TGTGCCAGCAGTTACCGACATAACTATGGCTACACCTTC | CASSYRHNYGYTF
. | TRBJ2-7 | TRBD1 | TRBV6-1 | TGTGCCATCAACAAGGGGGCGATCTACGAGCAGTACTTC | CAINKGAIYEQYF
. | TRBJ2-7 | . | TRBV2 | TGTGCCAGCAGTGAAAGGGGGACCTCCTACGAGCAGTACTTC | CASSERGTSYEQYF
. | TRBJ1-2 | . | TRBV6-5 | TGTGCCAGCAGTTACGAGCGTAACTATGGCTACACCTTC | CASSYERNYGYTF
. | TRBJ2-3 | . | TRBV5-1 | TGCGCCAGCAGCTTCGCCGCCGGACAGTGGGGGATAGATACGCAGTATTTT | CASSFAAGQWGIDTQYF
. | TRBJ1-6 | . | TRBV5-4 | TGTGCCAGCAGCTTGGATGGGAGGGGACGTTCACCCCTCCACTTT | CASSLDGRGRSPLHF
. | TRBJ1-6 | . | TRBV4-1 | TGCGCCAGCAGCATACAGGGTGGGATGATTAATTCACCCCTCCACTTT | CASSIQGGMINSPLHF
. | TRBJ1-2 | TRBD1 | TRBV5-3 | TGTGCCAGAAGCGCCCTCTTGACAGGGGGGTATGGCTACACCTTC | CARSALLTGGYGYTF
. | TRBJ2-5 | . | TRBV5-1 | TGCGCCAGCAGCTTGGTTCAGGGGTCGGGGGAGACCCAGTACTTC | CASSLVQGSGETQYF
. | TRBJ2-3 | TRBD1 | TRBV18 | TGTGCCAGCTCCCTCGGACAGGGGGCATTGGATACGCAGTATTTT | CASSLGQGALDTQYF
once | TRBJ1-2 | . | TRBV25-1 | TGTGCCAGCAGTGGGGGGGGCTCGGCCAACTATGGCTACACCTTC | CASSGGGSANYGYTF
. | TRBJ2-2 | TRBD2 | TRBV11-2 | TGTGCCAGCACAAAAAGCGGGAGGTTCAACACCGGGGAGCTGTTTTTT | CASTKSGRFNTGELFF
. | TRBJ2-2 | . | TRBV10-1 | TGCGCCAGCAGGAGCAGCACCGGGGAGCTGTTTTTT | CASRSSTGELFF
once | TRBJ2-3 | . | TRBV5-1 | TGCGCCAGCAGCTTCGGTCAGGTCACGGATACGCAGTATTTT | CASSFGQVTDTQYF
. | TRBJ1-4 | . | TRBV29-1 | TGCAGCGGGCTTCTAGCAACTAATGAAAAACTGTTTTTT | CSGLLATNEKLFF
. | TRBJ2-7 | TRBD1 | TRBV28 | TGTGCCAGCAGTACGTCCGGGACAGGGGTCTACGAGCAGTACTTC | CASSTSGTGVYEQYF
. | TRBJ1-6 | . | TRBV27 | TGTGCCAGCAGTTTCGTTGCGGCACCCCTCCACTTT | CASSFVAAPLHF
. | TRBJ2-7 | . | TRBV30 | TGTGCCTGGTCTCTAGCGCGAGTCTCCTACGAGCAGTACTTC | CAWSLARVSYEQYF
once | TRBJ2-2 | . | TRBV2 | TGTGCCAGCACCCAAGTACTGGGGAACACCGGGGAGCTGTTTTTT | CASTQVLGNTGELFF
few | TRBJ2-5 | TRBD2 | TRBV19 | TGTGCCAGTAGTCAAAGCGGGGGACGGTTTGAGACCCAGTACTTC | CASSQSGGRFETQYF
. | TRBJ1-3 | TRBD1 | TRBV7-9 | TGTGCCAGCAGCTTAGACCGGGACAGCCCCTGGACCATATATTTT | CASSLDRDSPWTIYF
. | TRBJ2-7 | . | TRBV19 | TGTGCCAGTAGTAATAGGTGGACACGGACCTACGAGCAGTACTTC | CASSNRWTRTYEQYF
. | TRBJ2-7 | . | TRBV10-3 | TGTGCCACCGGGTATTGGGTCGCCGAGCAGTACTTC | CATGYWVAEQYF
. | TRBJ2-1 | TRBD1 | TRBV7-3 | TGTGCCAGCAGCCTAACCAGGGGGCCGGGTTACAATGAGCAGTTCTTC | CASSLTRGPGYNEQFF
. | TRBJ2-7 | TRBD1 | TRBV2 | TGTGCCAGCAGTCTTCCCCGGGACAGAGACTGGTACGAGCAGTACTTC | CASSLPRDRDWYEQYF
. | TRBJ1-2 | . | TRBV7-2 | TGTGCCAGCAGCTTAGAGGCGAGGGCGAATGGCTACACCTTC | CASSLEARANGYTF
few | TRBJ1-3 | TRBD1 | TRBV10-3 | TGTGCCATTGAGAAGGGACAGGGGAGCTCTGGAAACACCATATATTTT | CAIEKGQGSSGNTIYF
. | TRBJ2-2 | . | TRBV6-5 | TGTGCCAGCACCCAAATGGGCGGGAACACCGGGGAGCTGTTTTTT | CASTQMGGNTGELFF
. | TRBJ2-5 | . | TRBV7-2 | TGTGCCAGCAGCTTACGTTGGTCAGGGTCGGGTGAGGAGACCCAGTACTTC | CASSLRWSGSGEETQYF
. | TRBJ1-3 | TRBD1 | TRBV7-8 | TGTGCCAGCAGCTTGCGGGACAGGGGTCTTGGAAACACCATATATTTT | CASSLRDRGLGNTIYF
. | TRBJ1-5 | . | TRBV7-9 | TGTGCCAGCAGCTCAGGGCAGTCCAATCAGCCCCAGCATTTT | CASSSGQSNQPQHF
. | TRBJ2-2 | TRBD1 | TRBV19 | TGTGCCAGTAGTGTTGGACAGGGCTATCGTGCGAACACCGGGGAGCTGTTTTTT | CASSVGQGYRANTGELFF
. | TRBJ2-3 | . | TRBV5-6 | TGTGCCAGCAGCCTCCCCCCGACAGATACGCAGTATTTT | CASSLPPTDTQYF
. | TRBJ2-5 | . | TRBV11-2 | TGTGCCAGCAGCTTTGATTACGGGCCGCAGACCCAGTACTTC | CASSFDYGPQTQYF